The clone carrying this T cell receptor beta chain has a count of ten or more. Its antigen remains unidentified. Combining a sample-barcoded 5' primer with a J-beta primer mix, a second PCR ran for roughly 7 to 12 cycles. TCRdb ran MiXCR on the 5' RACE reads and lists one entry per CDR3 protein. Of roughly 2 million distinct CDR3 sequences in the sample, around 50% were seen once. This record belongs to a study of blood T cells in healthy people across ages. Whole-study results and caveats: Researchers said unsorted PBMCs prevented a conclusive naive versus antigen-experienced comparison. Older age coincided with a roughly linear decline in TCR beta diversity per million T cells.

This TCR derives from a woman aged 35 to 49 in good health. Sequenced material: blood.

The CDR3 loop reads CASSQAGTGEGEQYF. Written as DNA, the CDR3 is TGTGCCAGCAGTCAAGCCGGGACAGGGGAAGGAGAGCAGTACTTC. The rearrangement uses TRBV6-2 or TRBV6-3 and TRBJ2-7; 10 positions match TRBD1. Germline values: CDR1 MNHEY, CDR2 SVGEGT. Trimming cost V 5 bases and J 7 bases; bases outside gene matches: 11. The CDR3 is 15 residues long.